These 15 T cell receptor beta chains were sequenced from one sample in a study of blood T cell repertoires in COVID-19. TCRdb's table, derived via immunoSEQ multiplex PCR, lists solely in-frame clones and lacks some. The sample consists of about 170,000 clones, 86% of them appearing once. The sample comprised peripheral blood. Every receptor here comes from a woman aged 60-70 years with COVID-19, enrolled during active disease.

The chain recombines TRBV6-4 with TRBJ2-7, with 8 nucleotides matching TRBD2. This CDR3 has 16 amino acids. Germline values: CDR1 MRHNA, CDR2 SNTAGT. Trimming removed 2 bases from V and 5 bases from J; junction bases left unmatched: 11. The DNA for the CDR3 is TGTGCCAGCAGTGACCCTGGGACTAGAGTTTACGACGAGCAGTACTTC. It specifies CASSDPGTRVYDEQYF.

V gene TRBV18 combines with J gene TRBJ1-1; a possible D gene is TRBD1 (6 bases). In germline, CDR1 is KGHSH, CDR2 LQKENI. The CDR3 runs 14 residues. Trimming cost V 3 bases and J 1 base, with 9 bases left between them. Here the CDR3 DNA reads TGTGCCAGCTCACCGGTAGGGGGGAACACTGAAGCTTTCTTT. Protein product: CASSPVGGNTEAFF. Complete variable domain (other parts from reference TRBV18 and TRBJ1-1): NAGVMQNPRHLVRRRGQEARLRCSPMKGHSHVYWYRQLPEEGLKFMVYLQKENIIDESGMPKERFSAEFPKEGPSILRIQQVVRGDSAAYFCASSPVGGNTEAFFGQGTRLTVV.

This chain links TRBV5-1 with TRBJ2-7, with 7 bases identical to TRBD2. The CDR3 loop spans 14 amino acids. The V gene's germline CDR1 is SGHRS and CDR2 YFSETQ. J gave up 5 bases and V 0 bases, and 5 bases lay outside the gene matches. The CDR3 DNA reads as TGCGCCAGCAGCTTGGAGAGCGGGATGGACGAGCAGTACTTC. Encoded protein: CASSLESGMDEQYF.

This sequence joins TRBV6-5 and TRBJ1-6, with 7 bases aligning to TRBD1. The CDR3 has 13 amino acids. Germline V gene lookup returns CDR1 MNHEY and CDR2 SVGAGI. V lost 7 bases, J lost 7 bases, and 4 bases stayed unmatched. The CDR3 DNA is TGTGCCAGCATCAAGGGGGCGAATTCACCCCTCCACTTT. Protein sequence: CASIKGANSPLHF.

The chain carries TRBV7-9 and TRBJ2-7; 8 bases line up with TRBD1. The CDR3 runs 15 residues. Germline V gives CDR1 SEHNR, CDR2 FQNEAQ (reference sequence). The V and J ends lost 5 bases and 6 bases, in that order; junction bases with no gene match: 12. As DNA, the CDR3 is TGTGCCAGCAGCCGTACAGGGGGGAATATGGGCGAGCAGTACTTC. It yields the protein CASSRTGGNMGEQYF.

This clone was detected a few times. The genes are TRBV6-5 and TRBJ2-7; 7 positions agree with TRBD1. Germline lookup yields CDR1 MNHEY and CDR2 SVGAGI. The V and J ends lost 2 bases and 7 bases, in that order; junction bases with no gene match: 11. The CDR3 is made up of 15 amino acids. The CDR3 nucleotides read TGTGCCAGCAGTTACGACAACAGGGGTAGCTTTGAGCAGTACTTC. Its protein product is CASSYDNRGSFEQYF.

CDR3 nucleotides: TGTGCCACCAGTGATCCCAGGGCCCAAGAGACCCAGTACTTC. Its translation: CATSDPRAQETQYF. This rearrangement joins TRBV24-1 to TRBJ2-5, with a possible D match to TRBD1 (5 bases). The CDR3 is 14 residues long. Germline lookup yields CDR1 KGHDR and CDR2 SFDVKD. The V gene lost 3 bases and the J gene lost 1 base, with 8 bases spanning the gap.

This chain joins TRBV10-1 and TRBJ2-2, with a tentative D call TRBD1 (6 bases). Germline values: CDR1 WNHNN, CDR2 SYGVQD (reference sequence). The CDR3 loop spans 15 amino acids. V was shortened by 0 bases and J by 6 bases, with 11 bases between the two germline ends. The CDR3 DNA reads as TGCGCCAGCAGTGAGTCGGCGACAGGTGCCGGGGAGCTGTTTTTT. The encoded protein is CASSESATGAGELFF.

The J gene is TRBJ2-7, the V gene TRBV27, with D unresolved. Trimming took off 3 bases at V and 2 bases at J, with 5 bases between the two ends. Germline V gene data show CDR1 as MNHEY and CDR2 as SMNVEV (reference sequence). The length of the CDR3 is 12 residues. This CDR3 is CASSFSPYEQYF. In DNA form, the CDR3 reads TGTGCCAGCAGTTTCTCTCCCTACGAGCAGTACTTC.

This chain links TRBV6-2 or TRBV6-3 with TRBJ1-1, with 7 bases matching TRBD1. Germline V gene sequence: CDR1 MNHEY, CDR2 SVGEGT. The length of the CDR3 is 14 residues. V was clipped by 6 bases and J by 5 bases; unmatched bases: 9. The CDR3 sequence: CASSPVQGVTEAFF. As DNA, the CDR3 is TGTGCCAGCAGCCCCGTTCAGGGGGTAACTGAAGCTTTCTTT.

The CDR3 is CASSGPAGASSYNSPLHF. DNA of the CDR3: TGTGCCAGCAGTGGACCAGCAGGGGCGAGCTCCTATAATTCACCCCTCCACTTT. The V call is TRBV6-1, the J call TRBJ1-6; a weak D match, TRBD1 (6 bases). Germline-derived CDR1 and CDR2 are MNHNS and SASEGT. The CDR3 length is 18 residues. The germline V and J ends were trimmed by 4 bases and 0 bases, with 16 bases remaining between them.

The J gene is TRBJ2-1, the V gene TRBV9; 9 nucleotides agree with TRBD1. CDR1 SGDLS and CDR2 YYNGEE come from the germline V gene. V was clipped by 1 base and J by 5 bases; unmatched bases: 4. CDR3 length: 15 amino acids. CDR3 protein: CASSVRQGVDNEQFF. The DNA of the CDR3 is TGTGCCAGCAGCGTAAGACAGGGGGTTGACAATGAGCAGTTCTTC.

This chain links TRBV5-1 with TRBJ1-3, with TRBD1 identical over 9 bases. Germline V gene data show CDR1 as SGHRS and CDR2 as YFSETQ. CDR3 size: 15 residues. Trimming cost V 4 bases and J 2 bases; bases outside gene matches: 4. The CDR3 is CASSRTGGTGNTIYF. Here the CDR3 DNA reads TGCGCCAGCAGCCGCACAGGGGGCACTGGAAACACCATATATTTT.

In this sample, this clone turned up once. J is TRBJ1-2 and V is TRBV7-6; the D gene is possibly TRBD1 (6 bases). The germline CDR1 and CDR2 sequences are SGHVS and FNYEAQ. V lost 4 bases and J 5 bases, leaving 14 bases between the germline ends. This CDR3 is 14 amino acids long. This chain's CDR3 is CASSSEDRLYGYTF. In DNA form, the CDR3 reads TGTGCCAGCAGCTCCGAAGACAGGTTGTATGGCTACACCTTC.

The chain employs TRBV7-6 and TRBJ2-7; TRBD1 is a possible D gene (6 bases). This CDR3 is built from 13 residues. V dropped 6 bases and J dropped 2 bases, with 11 bases sitting between them. Germline CDR1 SGHVS, CDR2 FNYEAQ. The CDR3 region is CASSLQGAYEQYF. Written as DNA, the CDR3 is TGTGCCAGCAGTCTACAGGGAGCCTACGAGCAGTACTTC.